Below, 26 T cell receptor beta chains from the same sample are listed, as sequenced in a study of T cells in Graves' hyperthyroidism and ophthalmopathy. RNA transcripts served as the template for amplifying TCR beta CDR3 regions. HTBI primers drove first-round RT-PCR of the TCR CDR3. MiXCR was run by TCRdb on the multiplex PCR reads, yielding one entry per CDR3 protein. The sample lists 450,000 to 600,000 distinct CDR3 sequences, around 13% seen once, with approximately 15% in the top ten. Sample: blood. The receptor set was obtained from a woman in her 40s with Graves' hyperthyroidism.

This clonotype came up a few times. V is TRBV5-5 and J is TRBJ1-6; TRBD1 agrees at 9 bases. This CDR3 has 17 residues. Losses at the gene ends were 6 bases for V and 7 bases for J; bases not matched to a gene: 14. Germline CDR1 and CDR2: SGHKS and YYEKEE (reference sequence). This CDR3 reads CASTSPTGGASNSPLHF. CDR3 nucleotides: TGTGCCAGCACCTCCCCGACAGGGGGTGCATCAAATTCACCCCTCCACTTT.

This clonotype was picked up one time. V gene TRBV19 combines with J gene TRBJ2-2; the D gene is possibly TRBD1 (6 bases). The CDR3 is 15 residues long. The V gene's germline CDR1 is LNHDA and CDR2 SQIVND (reference sequence). Trimming shortened V by 3 bases and J by 1 base, and 9 bases separated the two germline ends. The chain's CDR3 is CASSIRGQNTGELFF. CDR3 DNA: TGTGCCAGTAGTATCAGGGGACAGAACACCGGGGAGCTGTTTTTT.

This clonotype has a handful of counts. J is TRBJ1-2 and V is TRBV28; the match to TRBD1 covers 7 bases. The CDR3 totals 13 residues. The V gene's germline CDR1 is MDHEN and CDR2 SYDVKM. J was trimmed by 8 bases and V by 1 base; bases with no gene match: 4. This CDR3 reads CASSLLTGVGYTF. CDR3 coding DNA: TGTGCCAGCAGTTTATTAACAGGGGTAGGCTACACCTTC.

The table lists this clonotype with a few counts. The rearrangement joins TRBV20-1 to TRBJ2-7, with a weak D call TRBD1 (6 bases). Per the germline V gene, CDR1 is DFQATT and CDR2 is SNEGSKA (reference sequence). V lost 2 bases to trimming and J lost 3 bases, with 14 bases between them. The CDR3 length is 14 residues. The CDR3 DNA follows: TGCAGTGCTAGACCCGGACAGTTTGGCTACGAGCAGTACTTC. This gives the protein CSARPGQFGYEQYF.

This clonotype showed up many times. V gene TRBV11-2 combines with J gene TRBJ1-4; possibly TRBD1 for D (5 bases). CDR1 is SGHAT, CDR2 FQNNGV, per germline. This CDR3 has 16 amino acids. Trimming stripped 2 bases from V and 10 bases from J, with 20 bases between. CDR3 loop: CASSLTNQGDGRKLFF. CDR3 DNA: TGTGCCAGCAGCTTAACCAATCAGGGTGACGGTCGAAAACTGTTTTTT.

This clonotype has a handful of counts. The rearrangement links TRBV28 to TRBJ1-4; 8 bases line up with TRBD1. The CDR3 runs to 15 residues. Looked up from germline, CDR1 is MDHEN and CDR2 is SYDVKM. The junction had 8 bases not matched to a gene; V was cut back by 5 bases and J by 6 bases. CDR3 amino acids: CASSPLDRDDEKLFF. For the CDR3, the DNA is TGTGCCAGCAGTCCGCTGGACAGGGACGATGAAAAACTGTTTTTT.

The rearrangement joins TRBV28 to TRBJ1-1, with TRBD1 as a possible D gene (5 bases). Per germline, CDR1 MDHEN and CDR2 SYDVKM. Trimming pared 5 bases from V and 5 bases from J, leaving 15 bases between. The CDR3 covers 14 residues. In DNA, the CDR3 is TGTGCCAGCAGTCCACCCGGGACTGCAACTGAAGCTTTCTTT. As protein: CASSPPGTATEAFF.

V is TRBV4-1 and J is TRBJ2-7, with TRBD1 identical over 7 bases. From germline, CDR1 is MGHRA and CDR2 YSYEKL. V gave up 0 bases and J gave up 1 base; unmatched junction bases: 6. The CDR3 consists of 16 residues. The CDR3 here is CASSQETGTASYEQYF. DNA of the CDR3: TGCGCCAGCAGCCAAGAGACCGGGACAGCATCCTACGAGCAGTACTTC.

In this sample, this clonotype turned up many times. The chain has TRBV27 and TRBJ2-7, with a possible D match to TRBD2 (6 bases). CDR1 and CDR2 (germline): MNHEY, SMNVEV (reference sequence). This CDR3 contains 14 residues. Trimming stripped 4 bases from V and 9 bases from J, with 19 bases between. CDR3 in amino acids: CASSYGRGYLAQYF. CDR3 DNA sequence: TGTGCCAGCAGTTATGGCCGGGGGTACCTCGCGCAGTACTTC.

About this clonotype itself: A much larger clone lies a single base off, so this may be a read error. The chain employs TRBV18 and TRBJ2-3; D ambiguous. CDR1 is KGHSH, CDR2 LQKENI, per germline. The CDR3 spans 14 residues. V lost 8 bases and J lost 5, with 17 bases in between. The CDR3 sequence is CASGLPPPGDTQYF. In nucleotides, the CDR3 is TGTGCCAGCGGGTTACCCCCGCCGGGAGATACGCAGTATTTT.

In this sample, this clonotype turned up many times. As DNA, the CDR3 is TGTGCATCCAGCGTAGCCGGGAGGGTGTGGGATGAGCAGTTCTTC. This codes for CASSVAGRVWDEQFF. The chain is built from TRBV11-2 and TRBJ2-1; 8 bases are a match to TRBD2. CDR1 and CDR2 from the germline V gene are SGHAT and FQNNGV. The CDR3 length is 15 residues. Combining the CDR3 with reference TRBV11-2 and TRBJ2-1 gives the whole variable domain EAGVAQSPRYKIIEKRQSVAFWCNPISGHATLYWYQQILGQGPKLLIQFQNNGVVDDSQLPKDRFSAERLKGVDSTLKIQPAKLEDSAVYLCASSVAGRVWDEQFFGPGTRLTVL.

This chain joins TRBV11-2 and TRBJ2-7; 10 positions match TRBD1. The CDR3 runs to 14 residues. Trimming at V came to 3 bases and at J to 6 bases, leaving 5 bases not matched to a gene. The germline V gene encodes CDR1 SGHAT and CDR2 FQNNGV. CDR3 nucleotide sequence: TGTGCCAGCAGCTTTACCGGGACAGGGGCCGAGCAGTACTTC. This encodes CASSFTGTGAEQYF. Filled out from reference TRBV11-2 and TRBJ2-7, the complete variable domain reads EAGVAQSPRYKIIEKRQSVAFWCNPISGHATLYWYQQILGQGPKLLIQFQNNGVVDDSQLPKDRFSAERLKGVDSTLKIQPAKLEDSAVYLCASSFTGTGAEQYFGPGTRLTVT.

This clonotype was seen repeatedly, ten times or more. This chain joins TRBV6-1 and TRBJ2-1, with 13 bases fitting TRBD2. CDR3 length: 17 amino acids. Per germline, CDR1 MNHNS and CDR2 SASEGT. J gave up 1 base and V 6 bases, and 6 bases lay outside the gene matches. The CDR3 region has the DNA TGTGCCAGCAGCACCGGACTAGCGGGAGTTTCCTACAATGAGCAGTTCTTC. It translates to CASSTGLAGVSYNEQFF.

This clonotype was found many times. The chain's CDR3 is CASRNPTGSTEAFF. The CDR3 DNA is TGTGCCAGCAGGAATCCTACAGGGAGCACTGAAGCTTTCTTT. The chain recombines TRBV28 with TRBJ1-1, with D perhaps matching TRBD1 (6 bases). This CDR3 contains 14 residues. CDR1 and CDR2 from the germline V gene are MDHEN and SYDVKM. Trimming stripped 6 bases from V and 4 bases from J, with 15 bases between.

Remarks on this clonotype: This could be a read error, since a much larger clone is one nucleotide away. This sequence joins TRBV7-8 and TRBJ2-7; 8 bases match TRBD1. CDR3 length: 14 amino acids. In germline, CDR1 is SGHVS, CDR2 FQNEAQ. This chain's CDR3 is CASRALGQGYKQYF. DNA of the CDR3: TGTGCCAGCAGAGCTCTTGGACAGGGCTACAAGCAGTACTTC.

This clonotype was seen more than once but under ten times. The rearrangement uses TRBV7-3 and TRBJ2-1; D might be TRBD1 or TRBD2, each matching 7 bases. The CDR3 is made up of 18 amino acids. V lost 1 base to trimming and J lost 5 bases, with 21 bases between them. Germline lookup yields CDR1 SGHTA and CDR2 FQGTGA. The CDR3 bases are TGTGCCAGCAGCTTAAACTTGGCAGGGGGGGGCTACGACAATGAGCAGTTCTTC. Translated, it gives CASSLNLAGGGYDNEQFF.

This clonotype was recorded at least ten times. The chain employs TRBV27 and TRBJ1-5; a weak D match, TRBD1 (5 bases). The CDR3 extends over 15 amino acids. Trimming took off 6 bases at V and 0 bases at J, with 12 bases between the two ends. Germline CDR1 MNHEY, CDR2 SMNVEV (reference sequence). The CDR3 is CASRLDRNSNQPQHF. As DNA, the CDR3 is TGTGCCAGCAGACTAGACAGAAATAGCAATCAGCCCCAGCATTTT.

This clonotype was detected ten times or more. This chain uses TRBV7-8 with TRBJ2-4; the D gene is possibly TRBD1 (5 bases). In germline, CDR1 is SGHVS, CDR2 FQNEAQ. V was trimmed by 4 bases and J by 1 base, leaving 11 bases between them. CDR3 size: 15 residues. The CDR3 sequence: CASSSSGFAKNIQYF. The CDR3 nucleotides are TGTGCCAGCAGCTCATCAGGGTTCGCCAAAAACATTCAGTACTTC.

This clonotype appeared many times. The V and J genes are TRBV12-3 or TRBV12-4 and TRBJ2-7; a weak D match, TRBD1 (6 bases). The CDR3 loop spans 16 amino acids. The V end was cut by 4 bases, the J end by 4 bases, with 20 bases between. In DNA form, the CDR3 reads TGTGCCAGCAGTTCATCCCTAGGTGGGGGCGTGTACGAGCAGTACTTC. As protein: CASSSSLGGGVYEQYF.

The sample holds many counts of this clonotype. V is TRBV6-1 and J is TRBJ2-7, with 7 bases aligning to TRBD2. Germline V CDR1 and CDR2: MNHNS, SASEGT. The CDR3 runs 16 residues. Trimming removed 8 bases from V and 1 base from J; junction bases left unmatched: 14. CDR3 sequence (DNA): TGTGCCAGCGCTGTTGGTTGGGGAGGGCCTTCCTACGAGCAGTACTTC. Encoded protein: CASAVGWGGPSYEQYF.

This clonotype came up many times. V and J are TRBV5-6 and TRBJ1-1; TRBD1 matches 9 bases. Germline V gives CDR1 SGHDT, CDR2 YYEEEE. Trimming removed 4 bases from V and 3 bases from J; junction bases left unmatched: 13. CDR3 length: 17 residues. CDR3 nucleotides: TGTGCCAGCAGCCGAATCCGGGACAGGGTCGTCGACACTGAAGCTTTCTTT. Translation gives CASSRIRDRVVDTEAFF.

The chain links TRBV6-1 to TRBJ1-4; the D gene is possibly TRBD1 (6 bases). The germline V and J ends were trimmed by 6 bases and 4 bases, with 15 bases remaining between them. Germline V gives CDR1 MNHNS, CDR2 SASEGT. The CDR3 is 15 residues long. The CDR3, as DNA: TGTGCCAGCAGACGGACAGACAACAATAATGAAAAACTGTTTTTT. Encoded protein: CASRRTDNNNEKLFF.

In its sample, this clonotype was seen many times. J is TRBJ1-4 and V is TRBV6-1; 8 bases map to TRBD1. J lost 6 bases, V lost 1 base, and 1 base had no gene match. The CDR3 extends over 14 amino acids. Looked up from germline, CDR1 is MNHNS and CDR2 is SASEGT. This CDR3 is CASSEGQGYEKLFF. The DNA of the CDR3 is TGTGCCAGCAGTGAAGGACAGGGGTATGAAAAACTGTTTTTT.

This clonotype occurred a few times. This chain links TRBV5-1 with TRBJ1-2, with TRBD1 identical over 9 bases. This CDR3 has 16 amino acids. V lost 0 bases, J lost 2 bases, and 5 bases stayed unmatched. Germline V gene data show CDR1 as SGHRS and CDR2 as YFSETQ. CDR3 residues: CASSLEGTGRNYGYTF. The DNA for the CDR3 is TGCGCCAGCAGCTTGGAGGGGACAGGGAGAAACTATGGCTACACCTTC.

This clonotype was observed many times. The V call is TRBV19, the J call TRBJ2-5, with TRBD2 matching 12 bases. The V gene end was trimmed by 5 bases and the J gene end by 5 bases; junction bases not matched to a gene: 6. Germline CDR1 reads LNHDA; CDR2 reads SQIVND (reference sequence). The CDR3 is 15 amino acids. In DNA, the CDR3 is TGTGCCAGTAGTGGATGGACTAGCGGGACGGAGACCCAGTACTTC. Encoded protein: CASSGWTSGTETQYF.

The chain is built from TRBV19 and TRBJ2-6, with 7 bases matching TRBD1. Losses at the gene ends were 3 bases for V and 2 bases for J; bases not matched to a gene: 7. The CDR3 extends over 17 amino acids. In germline, CDR1 is LNHDA, CDR2 SQIVND (reference sequence). CDR3: CASSIWTGRTGANVLTF. In DNA, the CDR3 is TGTGCCAGTAGTATCTGGACAGGCCGAACTGGGGCCAACGTCCTGACTTTC.